The text below deals with one TCR beta chain. This table comes from immunoSEQ multiplex PCR, and its TCRdb copy is limited to in-frame clones, with some not included. The data show 180,000 or so clones, 80% to 90% seen once. The sample belongs to a study of blood T cell repertoires in COVID-19. Across the study: PBMCs, B-cell-depleted T cells, or T cells provided the cDNA or gDNA that made up the material.

The CDR3 covers 17 residues. The junction had 10 bases not matched to a gene; V was cut back by 4 bases and J by 2 bases. Germline loops: CDR1 MDHEN, CDR2 SYDVKM. The chain links TRBV28 to TRBJ2-3; 9 nucleotides align to TRBD1. Sample: peripheral blood. The TCR sequence derives from a man between 35 and 55 years old with active or convalescent COVID-19. CDR3 coding DNA: TGTGCCAGCAGTTCCTCGGGACAGGGAATCTCCACAGATACGCAGTATTTT. As protein: CASSSSGQGISTDTQYF.